This T cell receptor beta chain was captured by sequencing in a study of T cell repertoires in cytomegalovirus infection. The overall study: Peptides in the study included HLA-C-restricted and HLA-B-restricted CMV epitopes.

MiXCR was run by TCRdb on the reads, yielding one entry per CDR3 protein. The table records some 200,000 distinct CDR3 sequences, less than 50% of them present only once. Per the germline V gene, CDR1 is SGHAT and CDR2 is FQNNGV. The V end was cut by 0 bases, the J end by 0 bases, with 12 bases between. There are 17 residues in the CDR3. Notes on this clonotype: What it binds is unknown.

Study findings and constraints: Within the response measured ex vivo, HLA-C-restricted CMV-specific TCR beta clonotypes were dominant.

The sequence came from a human donor in good health (CMV status not recorded). Some clones in this sample may be carry-over from other donors' samples. Source: CD8+ T cells from cultured PBMCs, taken from culture after CMV antigen stimulation. The chain joins TRBV11-2 to TRBJ2-4; tentatively, D is TRBD2 (5 bases). CDR3: CASSLELGSLAKNIQYF. CDR3 nucleotide sequence: TGTGCCAGCAGCTTAGAGTTAGGGAGTCTAGCCAAAAACATTCAGTACTTC. Full variable domain (rest looked up from reference TRBV11-2 and TRBJ2-4): EAGVAQSPRYKIIEKRQSVAFWCNPISGHATLYWYQQILGQGPKLLIQFQNNGVVDDSQLPKDRFSAERLKGVDSTLKIQPAKLEDSAVYLCASSLELGSLAKNIQYFGAGTRLSVL.